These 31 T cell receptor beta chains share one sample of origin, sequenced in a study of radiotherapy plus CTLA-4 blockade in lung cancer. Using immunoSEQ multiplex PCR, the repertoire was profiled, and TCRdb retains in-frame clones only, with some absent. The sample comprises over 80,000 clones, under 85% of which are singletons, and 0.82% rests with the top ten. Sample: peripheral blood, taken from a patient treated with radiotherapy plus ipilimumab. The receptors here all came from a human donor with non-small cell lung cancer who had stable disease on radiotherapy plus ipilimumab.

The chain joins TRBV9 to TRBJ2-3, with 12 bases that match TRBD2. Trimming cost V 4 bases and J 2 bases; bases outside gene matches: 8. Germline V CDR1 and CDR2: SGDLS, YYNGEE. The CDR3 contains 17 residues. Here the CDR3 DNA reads TGTGCCAGCAGCCTTCCACTAGCGGGGGGTTCCACAGATACGCAGTATTTT. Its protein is CASSLPLAGGSTDTQYF.

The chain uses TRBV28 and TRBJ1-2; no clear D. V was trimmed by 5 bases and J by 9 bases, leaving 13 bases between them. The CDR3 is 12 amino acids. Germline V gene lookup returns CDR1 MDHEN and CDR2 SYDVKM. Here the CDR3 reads CASSILRDRYTF. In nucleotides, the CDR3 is TGTGCCAGCAGTATCCTTAGGGATCGCTACACCTTC.

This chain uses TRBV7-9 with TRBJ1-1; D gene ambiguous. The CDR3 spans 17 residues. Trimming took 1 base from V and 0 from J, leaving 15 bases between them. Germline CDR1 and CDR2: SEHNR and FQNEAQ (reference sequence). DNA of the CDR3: TGTGCCAGCAGCTTAGATCTCGGCAGCTACTTGAACACTGAAGCTTTCTTT. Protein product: CASSLDLGSYLNTEAFF.

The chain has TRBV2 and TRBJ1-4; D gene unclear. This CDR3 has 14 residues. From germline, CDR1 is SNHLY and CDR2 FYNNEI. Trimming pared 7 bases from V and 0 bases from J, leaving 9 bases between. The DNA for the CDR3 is TGTGCCAGCACCAGGCGTTCAACTAATGAAAAACTGTTTTTT. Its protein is CASTRRSTNEKLFF.

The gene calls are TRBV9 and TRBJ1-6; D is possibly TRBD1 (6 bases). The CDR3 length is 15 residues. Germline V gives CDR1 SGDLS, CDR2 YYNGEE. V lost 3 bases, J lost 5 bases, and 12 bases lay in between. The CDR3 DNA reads TGTGCCAGCAGCGAAGGGACACTTAATAATTCACCCCTCCACTTT. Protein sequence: CASSEGTLNNSPLHF.

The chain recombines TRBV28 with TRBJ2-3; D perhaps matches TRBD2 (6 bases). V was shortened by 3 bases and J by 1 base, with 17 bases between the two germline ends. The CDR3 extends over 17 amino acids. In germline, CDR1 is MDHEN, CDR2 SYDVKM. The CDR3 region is CASSFFLRAGRTDTQYF. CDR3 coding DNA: TGTGCCAGCAGTTTTTTTCTAAGGGCGGGGCGCACAGATACGCAGTATTTT.

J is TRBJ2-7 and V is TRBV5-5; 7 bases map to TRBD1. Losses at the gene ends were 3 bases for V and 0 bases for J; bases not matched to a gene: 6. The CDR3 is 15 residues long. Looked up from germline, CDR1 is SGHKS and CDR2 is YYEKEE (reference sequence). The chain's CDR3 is CASSSDRSLSYEQYF. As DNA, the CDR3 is TGTGCCAGCAGCTCGGACAGGTCCCTCTCCTACGAGCAGTACTTC.

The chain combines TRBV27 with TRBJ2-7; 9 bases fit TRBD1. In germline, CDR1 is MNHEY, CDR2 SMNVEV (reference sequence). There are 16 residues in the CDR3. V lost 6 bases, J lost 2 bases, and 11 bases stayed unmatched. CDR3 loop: CASSPRQGVSTYEQYF. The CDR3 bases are TGTGCCAGCAGCCCGAGACAGGGGGTGAGCACCTACGAGCAGTACTTC.

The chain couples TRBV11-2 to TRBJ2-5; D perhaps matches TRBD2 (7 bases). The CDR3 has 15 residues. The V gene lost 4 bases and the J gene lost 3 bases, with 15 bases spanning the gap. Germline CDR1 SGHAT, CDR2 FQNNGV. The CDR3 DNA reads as TGTGCCAGCAGCTCAGGGAGGGGGGAGAAAGAGACCCAGTACTTC. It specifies CASSSGRGEKETQYF.

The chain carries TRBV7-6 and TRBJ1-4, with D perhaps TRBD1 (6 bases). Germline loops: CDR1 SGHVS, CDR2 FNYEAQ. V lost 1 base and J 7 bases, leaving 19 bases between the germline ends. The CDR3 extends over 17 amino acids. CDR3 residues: CASSLDTLQGKIEKLFF. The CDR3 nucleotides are TGTGCCAGCAGCTTAGATACACTACAGGGTAAAATTGAAAAACTGTTTTTT.

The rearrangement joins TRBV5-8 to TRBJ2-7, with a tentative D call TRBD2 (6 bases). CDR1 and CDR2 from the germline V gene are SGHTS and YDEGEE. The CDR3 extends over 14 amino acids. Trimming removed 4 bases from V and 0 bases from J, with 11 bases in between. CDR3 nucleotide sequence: TGTGCCAGCAGCAGGGACGGGGGCTCCTACGAGCAGTACTTC. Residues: CASSRDGGSYEQYF.

CDR3 amino acids: CASSAGQGTGYTF. The CDR3 DNA is TGTGCCAGCAGTGCGGGACAGGGGACGGGCTACACCTTC. The chain carries TRBV2 and TRBJ1-2; 10 positions match TRBD1. Germline V CDR1 and CDR2: SNHLY, FYNNEI. V dropped 4 bases and J dropped 8; count of bases not matched to a gene: 4. This CDR3 contains 13 residues.

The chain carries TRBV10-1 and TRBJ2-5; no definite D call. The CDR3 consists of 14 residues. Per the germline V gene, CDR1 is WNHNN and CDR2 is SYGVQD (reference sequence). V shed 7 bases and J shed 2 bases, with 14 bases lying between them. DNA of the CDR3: TGCGCCAGCAATACGACGGACCTTCAAGAGACCCAGTACTTC. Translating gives CASNTTDLQETQYF.

The CDR3 DNA is TGTGCCAGCAGTGACTCGACAGGGGGCCTATGGGGGCATGAAAAACTGTTTTTT. Translation gives CASSDSTGGLWGHEKLFF. This chain uses TRBV27 with TRBJ1-4, with 10 bases fitting TRBD1. J was trimmed by 6 bases and V by 5 bases; bases with no gene match: 15. This CDR3 has 18 residues. CDR1 is MNHEY and CDR2 is SMNVEV in the germline V gene (reference sequence).

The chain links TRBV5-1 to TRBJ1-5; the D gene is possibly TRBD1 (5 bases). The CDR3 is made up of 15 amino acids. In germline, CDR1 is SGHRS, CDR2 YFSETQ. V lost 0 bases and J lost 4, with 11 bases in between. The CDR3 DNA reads TGCGCCAGCAGCTTGGGGGGGAGGTGGAATCAGCCCCAGCATTTT. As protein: CASSLGGRWNQPQHF.

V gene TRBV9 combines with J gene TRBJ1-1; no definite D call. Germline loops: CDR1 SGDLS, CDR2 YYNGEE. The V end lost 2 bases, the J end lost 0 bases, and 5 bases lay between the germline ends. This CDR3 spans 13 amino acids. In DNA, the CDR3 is TGTGCCAGCAGCGTCGAGATGAACACTGAAGCTTTCTTT. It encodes CASSVEMNTEAFF.

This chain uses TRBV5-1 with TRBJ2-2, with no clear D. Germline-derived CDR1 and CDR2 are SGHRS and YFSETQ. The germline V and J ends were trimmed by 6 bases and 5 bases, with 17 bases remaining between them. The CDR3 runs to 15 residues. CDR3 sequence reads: CASMKASIGTGELFF. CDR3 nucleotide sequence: TGCGCCAGCATGAAGGCATCAATCGGGACCGGGGAGCTGTTTTTT.

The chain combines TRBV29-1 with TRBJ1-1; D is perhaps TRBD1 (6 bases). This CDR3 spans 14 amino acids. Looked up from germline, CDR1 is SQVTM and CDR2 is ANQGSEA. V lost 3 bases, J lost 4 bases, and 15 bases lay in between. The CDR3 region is CSVDWFGGTTEAFF. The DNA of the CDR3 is TGCAGCGTTGACTGGTTCGGGGGCACCACTGAAGCTTTCTTT.

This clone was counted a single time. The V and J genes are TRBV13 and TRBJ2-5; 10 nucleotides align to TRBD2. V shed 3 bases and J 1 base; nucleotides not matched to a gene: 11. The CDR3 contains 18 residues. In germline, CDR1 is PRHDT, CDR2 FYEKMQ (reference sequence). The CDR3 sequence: CASSFYPSGSLGQETQYF. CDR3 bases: TGTGCCAGCAGCTTTTACCCTAGCGGGAGTCTGGGCCAAGAGACCCAGTACTTC. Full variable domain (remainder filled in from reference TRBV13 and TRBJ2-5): AAGVIQSPRHLIKEKRETATLKCYPIPRHDTVYWYQQGPGQDPQFLISFYEKMQSDKGSIPDRFSAQQFSDYHSELNMSSLELGDSALYFCASSFYPSGSLGQETQYFGPGTRLLVL.

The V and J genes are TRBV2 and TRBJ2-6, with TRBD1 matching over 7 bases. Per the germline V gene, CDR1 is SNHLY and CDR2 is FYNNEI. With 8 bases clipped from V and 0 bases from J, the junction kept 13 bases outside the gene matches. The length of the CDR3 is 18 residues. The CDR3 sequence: CASDWDNTGVSGANVLTF. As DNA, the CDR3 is TGTGCCAGCGACTGGGACAACACAGGGGTCTCTGGGGCCAACGTCCTGACTTTC.

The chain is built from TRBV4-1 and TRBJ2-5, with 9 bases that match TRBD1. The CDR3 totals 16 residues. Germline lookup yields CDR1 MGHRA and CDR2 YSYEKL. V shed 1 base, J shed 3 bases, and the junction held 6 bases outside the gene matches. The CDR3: CASSQGVRTGEETQYF. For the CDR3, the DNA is TGCGCCAGCAGCCAAGGTGTCAGGACAGGGGAAGAGACCCAGTACTTC.

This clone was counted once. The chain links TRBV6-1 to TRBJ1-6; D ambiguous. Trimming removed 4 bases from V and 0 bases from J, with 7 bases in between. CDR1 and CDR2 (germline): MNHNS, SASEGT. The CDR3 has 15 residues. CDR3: CASSGFNSYNSPLHF. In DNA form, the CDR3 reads TGTGCCAGCAGTGGTTTCAACTCCTATAATTCACCCCTCCACTTT.

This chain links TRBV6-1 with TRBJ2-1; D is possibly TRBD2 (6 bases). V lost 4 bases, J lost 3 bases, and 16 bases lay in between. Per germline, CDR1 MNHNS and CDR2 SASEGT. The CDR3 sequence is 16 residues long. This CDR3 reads CASSGDSRAVYNEQFF. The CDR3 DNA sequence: TGTGCCAGCAGTGGGGACTCCCGGGCGGTCTACAATGAGCAGTTCTTC.

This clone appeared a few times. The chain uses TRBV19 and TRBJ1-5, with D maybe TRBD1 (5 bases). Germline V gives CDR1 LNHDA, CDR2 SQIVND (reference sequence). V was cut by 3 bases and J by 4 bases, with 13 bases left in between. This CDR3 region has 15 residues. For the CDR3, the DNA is TGTGCCAGTAGTATTGTTGCGGGGGGAAATCAGCCCCAGCATTTT. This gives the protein CASSIVAGGNQPQHF.

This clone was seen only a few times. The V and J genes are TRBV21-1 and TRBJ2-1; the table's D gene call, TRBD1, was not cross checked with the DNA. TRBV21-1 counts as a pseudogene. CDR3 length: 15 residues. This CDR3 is CASSSTGASYNEQFF. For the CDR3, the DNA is TGTGCCAGCAGCAGTACAGGGGCGTCCTACAATGAGCAGTTCTTC.

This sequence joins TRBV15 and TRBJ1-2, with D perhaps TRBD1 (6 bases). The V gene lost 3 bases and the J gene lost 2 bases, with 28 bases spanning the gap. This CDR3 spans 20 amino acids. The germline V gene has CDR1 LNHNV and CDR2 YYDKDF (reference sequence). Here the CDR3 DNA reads TGTGCCACCAGCAGTGATACCAGAGACCCTAACGGACAGTCGAACTATGGCTACACCTTC. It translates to CATSSDTRDPNGQSNYGYTF.

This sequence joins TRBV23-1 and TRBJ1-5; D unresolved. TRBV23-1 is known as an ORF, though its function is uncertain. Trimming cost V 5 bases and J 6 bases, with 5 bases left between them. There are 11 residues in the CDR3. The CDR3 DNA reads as TGCGCCAGCAGTGTTTGTCAGCCCCAGCATTTT. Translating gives CASSVCQPQHF.

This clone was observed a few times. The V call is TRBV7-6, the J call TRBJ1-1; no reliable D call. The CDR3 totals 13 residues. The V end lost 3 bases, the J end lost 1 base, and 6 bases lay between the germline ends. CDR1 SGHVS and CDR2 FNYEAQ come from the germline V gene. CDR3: CASSFDSNTEAFF. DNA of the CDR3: TGTGCCAGCAGCTTTGATTCGAACACTGAAGCTTTCTTT.

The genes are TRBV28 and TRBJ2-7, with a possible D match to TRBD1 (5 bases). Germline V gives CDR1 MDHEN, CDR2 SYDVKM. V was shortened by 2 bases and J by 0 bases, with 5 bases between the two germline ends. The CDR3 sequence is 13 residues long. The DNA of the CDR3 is TGTGCCAGCAGTTTAGACAGCTCCTACGAGCAGTACTTC. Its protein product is CASSLDSSYEQYF.

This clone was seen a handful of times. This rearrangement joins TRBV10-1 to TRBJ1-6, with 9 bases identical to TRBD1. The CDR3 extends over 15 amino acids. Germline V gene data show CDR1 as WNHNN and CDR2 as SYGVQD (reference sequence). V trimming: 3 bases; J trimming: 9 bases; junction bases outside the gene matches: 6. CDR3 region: CASSDPGQGGSPLHF. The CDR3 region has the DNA TGCGCCAGCAGTGACCCGGGACAGGGAGGTTCACCCCTCCACTTT.

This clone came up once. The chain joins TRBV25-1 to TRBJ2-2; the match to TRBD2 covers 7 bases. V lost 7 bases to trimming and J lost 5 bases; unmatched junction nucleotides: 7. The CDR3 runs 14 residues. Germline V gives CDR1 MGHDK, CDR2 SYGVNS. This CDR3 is CASTRGTMTGELFF. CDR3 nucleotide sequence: TGTGCCAGCACTAGAGGGACTATGACCGGGGAGCTGTTTTTT.